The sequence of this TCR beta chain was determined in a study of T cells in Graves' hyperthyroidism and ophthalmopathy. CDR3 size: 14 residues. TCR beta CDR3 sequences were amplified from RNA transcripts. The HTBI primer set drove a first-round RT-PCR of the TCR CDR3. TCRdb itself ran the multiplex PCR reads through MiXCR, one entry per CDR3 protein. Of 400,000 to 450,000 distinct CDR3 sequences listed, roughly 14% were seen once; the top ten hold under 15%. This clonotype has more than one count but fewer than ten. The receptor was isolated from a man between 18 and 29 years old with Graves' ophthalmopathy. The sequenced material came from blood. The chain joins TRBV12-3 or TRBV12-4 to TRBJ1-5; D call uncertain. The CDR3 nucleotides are TGTGCTGTTAGCGAACCGGGTAGCAATCAGCCCCAGCATTTT. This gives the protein CAVSEPGSNQPQHF.